This is a list of T cell receptor beta chains from one sample in a study of vaccination and CD4 T cells after COVID-19. Their antigens are not known. Using its own MiXCR run on the PCR reads, TCRdb lists one record per CDR3 protein. Counted here are under 20,000 distinct CDR3 sequences, approximately 53% occurring once; the ten biggest clones make up 7.2%. The sequences come from CD4+ T cells from blood, cultured in vitro, collected before SARS-CoV-2 vaccination. Receptor source: a human donor who had recovered from COVID-19. The CDR3 runs from the conserved cysteine through the conserved F or W. The order of the fields is V gene, clone size, J gene, D gene, CDR3 DNA, CDR3 protein. The D gene is left open where the match is weak. Only some rows state a clone size, as once, few, many or a class for expanded clones.

TRBV19	-	TRBJ1-1	-	TGTGCCAGTCGCCCAGTGGGGGGCTCGAGGAATGCTGAAGCTTTCTTT	CASRPVGGSRNAEAFF
TRBV20-1	-	TRBJ2-2	-	TGCAGTGTCCCTATTAGGACCGGGGAGCTGTTTTTT	CSVPIRTGELFF
TRBV7-8	-	TRBJ1-1	-	TGTGCCAGCAGCTTAATCTCTACTGAAGCTTTCTTT	CASSLISTEAFF
TRBV10-3	-	TRBJ1-2	TRBD1	TGTGCCATCAGAGAGGGGGCGCCAGGCGGCTACACCTTC	CAIREGAPGGYTF
TRBV4-1	once	TRBJ2-3	TRBD2	TGCGCCAGCAGCCAGATCTCACCGGGACTAGCGGGTACAGATACGCAGTATTTT	CASSQISPGLAGTDTQYF
TRBV27	-	TRBJ2-5	-	TGTGCCAGCAGTTTATATGGGGGGGAGACCCAGTACTTC	CASSLYGGETQYF
TRBV14	-	TRBJ2-5	-	TGTGCCAGCAGCCAAGCAACATATCTGGAGACCCAGTACTTC	CASSQATYLETQYF
TRBV10-2	once	TRBJ2-1	-	TGCGCCAGCGAAGGACCCAACGGCAATGAGCAGTTCTTC	CASEGPNGNEQFF
TRBV7-9	few	TRBJ2-2	TRBD1	TGTGCCAGCAGCAGGGGACAGTCGAACACCGGGGAGCTGTTTTTT	CASSRGQSNTGELFF
TRBV28	-	TRBJ1-6	-	TGTGCCAGCGGATCGACTGGGTGGCATTCACCCCTCCACTTT	CASGSTGWHSPLHF
TRBV20-1	-	TRBJ2-2	-	TGCAGTGCTAGAGGCTTTCGAATAGAGTCCGGGGAGCTGTTTTTT	CSARGFRIESGELFF
TRBV30	-	TRBJ2-5	-	TGTGCCTGGAGTACAGAGGACGGAGAGACCCAGTACTTC	CAWSTEDGETQYF
TRBV7-9	-	TRBJ2-1	TRBD2	TGTGCCAGCAGGTACACTAGCGGGAGGTCTTCCTACAATGAGCAGTTCTTC	CASRYTSGRSSYNEQFF
TRBV12-3/TRBV12-4	-	TRBJ2-1	-	TGTGCCAGCAGTTTACAGGGCTACAATGAGCAGTTCTTC	CASSLQGYNEQFF
TRBV19	-	TRBJ1-5	-	TGTGCCAGTAGTATGGTCGCCAGCTATAGCAATCAGCCCCAGCATTTT	CASSMVASYSNQPQHF
TRBV28	-	TRBJ2-7	-	TGTGCCAGCAGTCGCCGCAGGGGTTTCTTCCACGAGCAGTACTTC	CASSRRRGFFHEQYF
TRBV20-1	-	TRBJ2-7	-	TGCAGTGCTAGAGATCTACTTCCAGGGGCTGGCTACGAGCAGTACTTC	CSARDLLPGAGYEQYF
TRBV12-3/TRBV12-4	-	TRBJ2-1	-	TGTGCCAGCACCGGGACTTACAATGAGCAGTTCTTC	CASTGTYNEQFF